This record looks at one TCR beta chain sequence and its context. The data are from a study of blood T cell repertoires in COVID-19. The V gene end was trimmed by 4 bases and the J gene end by 5 bases; junction bases not matched to a gene: 10. The CDR3 is 17 residues long. In germline, CDR1 is KGHDR, CDR2 SFDVKD. Sequencing used immunoSEQ multiplex PCR; TCRdb keeps in-frame clones, though not all of them. The table has about 140,000 clones, roughly 88% seen once. V is TRBV24-1 and J is TRBJ2-2, with 9 bases fitting TRBD2. The sequence came from a woman aged 50 to 65 with acute or convalescent COVID-19. Sequenced material: peripheral blood. The CDR3 DNA sequence: TGTGCCACCAGTGAACTGATAGCGGGAGAATTGACCGGGGAGCTGTTTTTT. This translates into CATSELIAGELTGELFF.